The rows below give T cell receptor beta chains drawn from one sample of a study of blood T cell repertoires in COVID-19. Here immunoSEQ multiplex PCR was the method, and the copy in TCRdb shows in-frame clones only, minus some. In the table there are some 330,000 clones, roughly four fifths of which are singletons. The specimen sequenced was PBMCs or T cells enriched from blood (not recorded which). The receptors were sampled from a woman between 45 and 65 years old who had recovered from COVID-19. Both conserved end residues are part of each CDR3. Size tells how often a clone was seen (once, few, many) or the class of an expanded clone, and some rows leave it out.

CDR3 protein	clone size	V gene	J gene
CASSLAETGQLAKNIQYF	-	TRBV7-2	TRBJ2-4
CASSPGRTEAFF	few	TRBV18	TRBJ1-1
CASNKDRGRDQPQHF	-	TRBV6-5	TRBJ1-5
CASSRLRTEAFF	-	TRBV19	TRBJ1-1
CASSLGGGAKANYGYTF	-	TRBV5-1	TRBJ1-2
CASSAGLAGATGELFF	many	TRBV7-6	TRBJ2-2
CASSDRDRGFDEQYF	-	TRBV27	TRBJ2-7
CATSRDSSGGFEQFF	few	TRBV15	TRBJ2-1
CASRTLSGTYEQYF	-	TRBV27	TRBJ2-7
CASGGRGRAGANVLTF	-	TRBV2	TRBJ2-6
CASSLDPAGGLHNEQFF	-	TRBV27	TRBJ2-1
CASSFWDLGVRNTGELFF	-	TRBV11-3	TRBJ2-2